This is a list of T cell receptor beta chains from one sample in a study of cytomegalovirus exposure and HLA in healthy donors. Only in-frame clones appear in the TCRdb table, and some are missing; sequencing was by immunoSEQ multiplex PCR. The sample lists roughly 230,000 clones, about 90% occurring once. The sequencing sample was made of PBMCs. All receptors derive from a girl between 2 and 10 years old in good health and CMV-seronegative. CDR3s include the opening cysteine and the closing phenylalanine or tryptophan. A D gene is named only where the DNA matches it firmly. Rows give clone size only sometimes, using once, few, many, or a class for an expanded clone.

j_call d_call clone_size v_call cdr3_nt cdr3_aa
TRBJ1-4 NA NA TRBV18 TGTGCCAGCTCACCGCGGCAGGGCGAAAAACTGTTTTTT CASSPRQGEKLFF
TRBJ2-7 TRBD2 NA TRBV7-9 TGTGCCAGCAGCTCTCTGGCTAGCGGGACCTACGAGCAGTACTTC CASSSLASGTYEQYF
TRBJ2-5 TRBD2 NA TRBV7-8 TGTGCCAGCAGCTTAGTTCTAGCGGGGGAACAAGAGACCCAGTACTTC CASSLVLAGEQETQYF
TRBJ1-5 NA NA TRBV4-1 TGCGCCAGCAGCCAAGATCGGATGGGCGATCAGCCCCAGCATTTT CASSQDRMGDQPQHF
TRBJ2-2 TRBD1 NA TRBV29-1 TGCAGCGTCTTAAGACAGGGAAACACCGGGGAGCTGTTTTTT CSVLRQGNTGELFF
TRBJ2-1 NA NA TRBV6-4 TGTGCCAGCAGTGACTCGAGGAGCTCCTACAATGAGCAGTTCTTC CASSDSRSSYNEQFF
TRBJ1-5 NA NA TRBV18 TGTGCCAGCTCACCACCCGGGGGTAGCAATCAGCCCCAGCATTTT CASSPPGGSNQPQHF
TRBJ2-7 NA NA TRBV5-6 TGTGCCAGCAGCTTGGACCGCGGTACCGAGCAGTACTTC CASSLDRGTEQYF
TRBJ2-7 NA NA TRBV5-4 TGTGCCAGCAGCCTGACAGGCGGCGAGCAGTACTTC CASSLTGGEQYF
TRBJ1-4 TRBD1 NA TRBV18 TGTGCCAGTCACTACACCGGGACAGAGAATGAAAAACTGTTTTTT CASHYTGTENEKLFF
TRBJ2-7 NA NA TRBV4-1 TGCGCCAGCAGCCAGGGGCCCCGGGGGGCGGGGAGCTCCTACGAGCAGTACTTC CASSQGPRGAGSSYEQYF
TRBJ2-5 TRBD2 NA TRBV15 TGTGCCACCAGCAGAGAGTTGGGGGGGGGTACCGTGACCCAGTACTTC CATSRELGGGTVTQYF
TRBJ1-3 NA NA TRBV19 TGTGCCAGTAGAACCGGGACACACTCTGGAAACACCATATATTTT CASRTGTHSGNTIYF
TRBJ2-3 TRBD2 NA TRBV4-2 TGTGCCAGCGGGGAGGGGGATACGCAGTATTTT CASGEGDTQYF
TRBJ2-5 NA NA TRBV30 TGTGCCTGGAGTGTACCCGGCAGGGCGAGTAGTTGGGAGACCCAGTACTTC CAWSVPGRASSWETQYF
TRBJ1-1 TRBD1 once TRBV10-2 TGCGCCAGCAAGCAGGGGGTGAACACTGAAGCTTTCTTT CASKQGVNTEAFF
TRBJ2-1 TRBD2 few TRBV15 TGTGCCACCGTGAGACTAGCGGGAGCTGAGCAGTTCTTC CATVRLAGAEQFF
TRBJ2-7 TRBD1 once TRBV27 TGTGCCAGCAGTGGTACCGGGACAGGGTTCTACGAGCAGTACTTC CASSGTGTGFYEQYF
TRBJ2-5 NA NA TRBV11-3 TGTGCCAGCAGCCACACAGTCAGCGGGACCCAGTACTTC CASSHTVSGTQYF
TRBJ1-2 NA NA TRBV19 TGTGCCGTGGCGGCTAGTAACTATGGCTACACCTTC CAVAASNYGYTF
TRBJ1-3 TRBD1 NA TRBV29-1 TGCAGCGTTGAAGGACAGGGCGGCAACACCATATATTTT CSVEGQGGNTIYF
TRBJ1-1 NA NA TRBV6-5 TGTGCCAGCAGCCCACAGTGGGACACTGAAGCTTTCTTT CASSPQWDTEAFF
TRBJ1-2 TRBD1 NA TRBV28 TGTGCCAGCAGCCCGGGACAGGGAGTCTATGGCTACACCTTC CASSPGQGVYGYTF
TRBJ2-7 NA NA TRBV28 TGTGCCAGCAGTTTAGGGAGCTCCTACGAGCAGTACTTC CASSLGSSYEQYF
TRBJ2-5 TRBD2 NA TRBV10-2 TGCGCCAGCAGTGAGTGGGGGACTAGTCAAGAGACCCAGTACTTC CASSEWGTSQETQYF
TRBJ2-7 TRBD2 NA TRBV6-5 TGTGCCAGCAGTTACACTACTAGCGGGATGATCCACGAGCAGTACTTC CASSYTTSGMIHEQYF
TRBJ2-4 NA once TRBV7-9 TGTGCCAGCAGCTTAGGTGGGCAGGGGAACATTCAGTACTTC CASSLGGQGNIQYF
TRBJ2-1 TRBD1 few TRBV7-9 TGTGCCAGCAGCACCCAGGGGGCGCGAATTTTCTTC CASSTQGARIFF
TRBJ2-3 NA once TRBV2 TGTGCCAGCAGTATGTACGGGAGAAGCACAGATACGCAGTATTTT CASSMYGRSTDTQYF
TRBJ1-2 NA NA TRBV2 TGTGCCAGCCCACAGGGCCCTTCTAACTATGGCTACACCTTC CASPQGPSNYGYTF
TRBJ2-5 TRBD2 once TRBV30 TGTGCCTGGAGACCCGACGTGGGGAGGGAGAGGACCCAGTACTTC CAWRPDVGRERTQYF
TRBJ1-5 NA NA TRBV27 TGTGCCAGCCGCGCAGGGATGGTTGGTTACGATCAGCCCCAGCATTTT CASRAGMVGYDQPQHF
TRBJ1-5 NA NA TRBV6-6 TGTGCCAGCAGTTACTACAGGGAAGGGAGCAATCAGCCCCAGCATTTT CASSYYREGSNQPQHF
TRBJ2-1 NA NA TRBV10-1 TGCGCCAGCAGTGAGTCGTTGGGCCCTAGCGATGAGCAGTTCTTC CASSESLGPSDEQFF
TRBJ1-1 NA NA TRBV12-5 TGTGCTAGTGGTTCCCCCCGGGAGGGGGGGGGCACTGAAGCTTTCTTT CASGSPREGGGTEAFF
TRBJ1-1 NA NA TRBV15 TGTGCCACCAGCAGAGGTAGAGACAGTTACCCTGAAGCTTTCTTT CATSRGRDSYPEAFF
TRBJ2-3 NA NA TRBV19 TGTGCCAGTAGTCTTGGGGGAGGAGGGTCGACAGATACGCAGTATTTT CASSLGGGGSTDTQYF
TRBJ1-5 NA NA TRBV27 TGTGCCAGCAGATTAGTGGGGCTTGCGGGGGTCAATCAGCCCCAGCATTTT CASRLVGLAGVNQPQHF
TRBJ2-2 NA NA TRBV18 TGTGCCAGCTCACCACCCGGCCAGGGGTCGGCCGGGGAGCTGTTTTTT CASSPPGQGSAGELFF
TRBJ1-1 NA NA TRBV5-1 TGCGCCAGCAGCTTGGCCAGGATGGACACTGAAGCTTTCTTT CASSLARMDTEAFF
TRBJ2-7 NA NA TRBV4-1 TGCGCCAGCAGCCAGATCACATCCTACGAGCAGTACTTC CASSQITSYEQYF
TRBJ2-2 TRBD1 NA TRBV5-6 TGTGCCAGCAGCTCCGGGACAGGCTTTACCACCGGGGAGCTGTTTTTT CASSSGTGFTTGELFF
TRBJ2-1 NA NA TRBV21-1 TGTGCCAGCAGCAAGACCGCAGGGCCCCAAGGTTGCAATGAGCAGTTCTTC CASSKTAGPQGCNEQFF
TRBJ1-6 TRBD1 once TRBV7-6 TGTGCCAGCAGCACCCGACAGGGGATTTCACCCCTCCACTTT CASSTRQGISPLHF
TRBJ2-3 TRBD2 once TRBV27 TGTGCCAGCAGTTTCTTTTTAGCGGGAGAAGATACGCAGTATTTT CASSFFLAGEDTQYF
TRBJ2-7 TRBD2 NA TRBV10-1 TGCGCCAGCAGTGCCTACGGGACTAGCGGGGACGAGCAGTACTTC CASSAYGTSGDEQYF
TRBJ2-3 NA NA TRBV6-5 TGTGCCAGCAGTCCGCGGAGAGATACGCAGTATTTT CASSPRRDTQYF
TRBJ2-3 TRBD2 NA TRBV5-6 TGTGCCAGCAGCTTGGAATCGGCGGGGGGGCCGTGGGCGCAGTATTTT CASSLESAGGPWAQYF
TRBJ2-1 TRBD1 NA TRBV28 TGTGCCAGCAGTCGCAGGGGGCTCTTCTACAATGAGCAGTTCTTC CASSRRGLFYNEQFF
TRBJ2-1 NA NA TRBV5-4 TGTGCCAGCAGCTTGGACTGGTCCCAGCAGTTCTTC CASSLDWSQQFF
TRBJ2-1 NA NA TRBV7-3 TGTGCCAGCAGCCCGGATGACTATGAGCAGTTCTTC CASSPDDYEQFF
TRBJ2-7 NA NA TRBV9 TGTGCCAGATACAGGAGCTCCTACGAGCAGTACTTC CARYRSSYEQYF
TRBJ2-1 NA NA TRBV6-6 TGTGCCAGCAGTTCTTATTTAGAGGGAATCCACAATGAGCAGTTCTTC CASSSYLEGIHNEQFF